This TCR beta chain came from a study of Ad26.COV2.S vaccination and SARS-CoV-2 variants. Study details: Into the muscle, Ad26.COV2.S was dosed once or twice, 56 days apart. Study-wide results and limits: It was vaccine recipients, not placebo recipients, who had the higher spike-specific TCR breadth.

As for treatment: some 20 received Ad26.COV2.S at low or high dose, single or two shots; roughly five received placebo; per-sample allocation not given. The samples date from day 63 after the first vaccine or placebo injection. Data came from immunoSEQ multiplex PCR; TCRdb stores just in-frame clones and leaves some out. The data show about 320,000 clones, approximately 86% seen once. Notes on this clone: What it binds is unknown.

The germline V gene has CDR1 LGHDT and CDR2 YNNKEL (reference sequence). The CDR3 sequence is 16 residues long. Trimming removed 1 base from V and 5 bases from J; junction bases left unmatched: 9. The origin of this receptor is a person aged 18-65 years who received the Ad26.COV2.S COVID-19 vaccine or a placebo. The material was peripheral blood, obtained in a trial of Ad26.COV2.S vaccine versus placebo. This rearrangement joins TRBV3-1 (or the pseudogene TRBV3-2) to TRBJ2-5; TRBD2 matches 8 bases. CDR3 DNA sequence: TGTGCCAGCAGCCAAGTGGTGGGCGGGGGGCCGGAGACCCAGTACTTC. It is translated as CASSQVVGGGPETQYF.